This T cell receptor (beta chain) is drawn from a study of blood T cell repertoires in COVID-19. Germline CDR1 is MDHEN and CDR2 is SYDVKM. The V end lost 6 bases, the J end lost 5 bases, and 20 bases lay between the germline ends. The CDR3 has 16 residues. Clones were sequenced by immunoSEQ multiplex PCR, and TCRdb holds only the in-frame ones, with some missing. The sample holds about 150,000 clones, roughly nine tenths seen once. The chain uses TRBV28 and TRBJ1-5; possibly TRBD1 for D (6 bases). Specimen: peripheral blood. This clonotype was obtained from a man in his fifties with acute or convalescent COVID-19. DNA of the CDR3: TGTGCCAGCAGGCTCCTGTACCGGGACAAATATCAGCCCCAGCATTTT. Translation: CASRLLYRDKYQPQHF.